What follows is one TCR beta chain and its context. Its antigen remains unidentified. This entry is derived from a study of identical twins. Study observations and caveats: Insertions ran lower in abundant cord blood beta clonotypes, though not in memory repertoires.

This CDR3 spans 19 amino acids. Germline CDR1 is LGHNA and CDR2 is YNFKEQ. V lost 1 base, J lost 4 bases, and 13 bases stayed unmatched. TCRdb reanalysed the 5' RACE reads using MiXCR and keeps one entry per CDR3 protein. The sample holds nearly 250,000 distinct CDR3 sequences, around 6.6% seen once. In addition, the sample was reused for a study of yellow fever vaccine responses in identical twins.

The sequence was obtained from a woman aged 18-29 years in good health. The gene calls are TRBV4-2 and TRBJ2-2, with 9 bases identical to TRBD2. Material for sequencing was memory (CD45RO+) T cells sorted from blood. The CDR3 bases are TGTGCCAGCAGCCAAGCCGGGCGGGGGGGCCGTGTCAGCACCGGGGAGCTGTTTTTT. Translated: CASSQAGRGGRVSTGELFF.